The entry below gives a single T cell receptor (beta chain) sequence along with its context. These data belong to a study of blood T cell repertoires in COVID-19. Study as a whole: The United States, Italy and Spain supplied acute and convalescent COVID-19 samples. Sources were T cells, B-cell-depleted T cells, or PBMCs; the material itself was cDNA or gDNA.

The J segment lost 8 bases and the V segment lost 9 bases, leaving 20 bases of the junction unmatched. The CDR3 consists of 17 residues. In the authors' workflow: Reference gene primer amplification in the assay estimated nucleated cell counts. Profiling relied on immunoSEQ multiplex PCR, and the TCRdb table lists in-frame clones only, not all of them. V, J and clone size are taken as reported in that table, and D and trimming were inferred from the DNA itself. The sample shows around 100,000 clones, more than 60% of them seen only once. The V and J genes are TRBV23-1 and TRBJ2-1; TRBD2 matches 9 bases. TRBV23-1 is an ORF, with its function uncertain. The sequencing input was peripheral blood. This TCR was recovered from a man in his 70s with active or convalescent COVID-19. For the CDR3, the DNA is TGCGCCAGGGTCTGGCGGGGGGGCCTCAAGGCCCTCGATGAGCAGTTCTTC. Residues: CARVWRGGLKALDEQFF.